A selection of T cell receptor beta chains follows, all from one sample in a study of T cell responses to AZD1222 COVID-19 vaccine. The assay was immunoSEQ multiplex PCR, and TCRdb's table has in-frame clones only and misses some. The sample consists of about 120,000 clones, roughly 85% of them appearing once. The sequencing used peripheral blood, collected on day 0 of AZD1222 vaccination. These receptors were taken from an adult in good health. The CDR3 runs from the conserved cysteine through the conserved F or W. A D gene is named only where the DNA matches it firmly. The size entry is marked missing in some rows and otherwise reads once, few, many or a size class.

j_gene	d_gene	abundance	v_gene	CDR3nt	CDR3aa
TRBJ2-1	-	-	TRBV2	TGTGCCAGCTCCGGGGGACAGCCCTTCAATGAGCAGTTCTTC	CASSGGQPFNEQFF
TRBJ2-6	-	-	TRBV5-4	TGTGCCAGCAGCTTGGCCGGCAGACGCTCTGGGGCCAACGTCCTGACTTTC	CASSLAGRRSGANVLTF
TRBJ1-1	-	-	TRBV28	TGTGCCAGCAGTTTAATGAGGCAAGCTTTCTTT	CASSLMRQAFF
TRBJ1-2	-	-	TRBV28	TGTGCCAGCGTAAGACAGAGATCTAACTATGGCTACACCTTC	CASVRQRSNYGYTF
TRBJ1-1	-	once	TRBV25-1	TGTGCCAGCAGTGAAGGAGAGAACACTGAAGCTTTCTTT	CASSEGENTEAFF
TRBJ1-3	-	-	TRBV7-2	TGTGCCAGCAGTTTAACATCAGGGGCTTCTGGAAACACCATATATTTT	CASSLTSGASGNTIYF
TRBJ1-5	TRBD1	-	TRBV19	TGTGCCAGTAGCGTCCGGACAGGGCTGGGAGGTCAGCCCCAGCATTTT	CASSVRTGLGGQPQHF
TRBJ2-1	TRBD1	-	TRBV6-1	TGTGCCAGCAGTGAAGCTACAGGACAGGGGGCGAACGAGCAGTTCTTC	CASSEATGQGANEQFF
TRBJ1-5	-	-	TRBV28	TGTGCCAGCAGTTTGGGAGGGAGGAGTCAGCCCCAGCATTTT	CASSLGGRSQPQHF
TRBJ1-4	TRBD1	-	TRBV6-2/TRBV6-3	TGTGCCAGCAGTCGGACAGGGCCTAATGAAAAACTGTTTTTT	CASSRTGPNEKLFF
TRBJ1-4	-	-	TRBV5-1	TGCGCCAGCAGCTTTGAAAGAGCGGGTGAAAAACTGTTTTTT	CASSFERAGEKLFF
TRBJ1-3	TRBD1	-	TRBV28	TGTGCCAGCAGCCCGACAGGGACCCACTCTGGAAACACCATATATTTT	CASSPTGTHSGNTIYF
TRBJ1-6	-	-	TRBV7-2	TGTGCCAGCAGCCTCACTGTTGGGAACTCCTATAATTCACCCCTCCACTTT	CASSLTVGNSYNSPLHF
TRBJ1-2	-	-	TRBV19	TGTGCCAGTAGTCCAGACAGCGATCTTTATGGCTACACCTTC	CASSPDSDLYGYTF
TRBJ2-3	TRBD1	-	TRBV11-2	TGTGCCAGCACCCGGGACAGGCTAGGGTATACGCAGTATTTT	CASTRDRLGYTQYF
TRBJ1-4	-	-	TRBV4-2	TGTGCCAGCAGCCAACAAAGTGGGGCTGGGAGACCTAATGAAAAACTGTTTTTT	CASSQQSGAGRPNEKLFF
TRBJ2-1	-	-	TRBV11-2	TGTGCCAGCAGCTTAGACCCAGGGGCGCATACTGAGCAGTTCTTC	CASSLDPGAHTEQFF
TRBJ1-1	TRBD1	-	TRBV11-2	TGTGCCAGCAGCTCGCACAGGGGTGGAGGTGAAGAAGCTTTCTTT	CASSSHRGGGEEAFF
TRBJ2-7	TRBD2	few	TRBV9	TGTGCCAGCAGCGTAGGCGGGAGACCCTACGAGCAGTACTTC	CASSVGGRPYEQYF
TRBJ1-1	TRBD1	-	TRBV29-1	TGCAGCGTTGAAGATCAGTACGGCAGGGGGATGAACACTGAAGCTTTCTTT	CSVEDQYGRGMNTEAFF
TRBJ2-1	TRBD2	-	TRBV5-1	TGCGCCAGCAGCTTGGGACTAGCGGGAGGTGGTGAGCAGTTCTTC	CASSLGLAGGGEQFF
TRBJ2-4	TRBD1	-	TRBV5-8	TGTGCCAGCAGCCGGGGACAGACAGCCAAAAACATTCAGTACTTC	CASSRGQTAKNIQYF
TRBJ1-2	-	-	TRBV3-1/TRBV3-2	TGTGCCAGCAGCCAAGTCGGCAGGGGAAATGGCTACACCTTC	CASSQVGRGNGYTF
TRBJ2-2	TRBD2	-	TRBV27	TGTGCCAGCAGTTCCGCCCCGGGACTAGCGGGGGGGCGTCACACCGGGGAGCTGTTTTTT	CASSSAPGLAGGRHTGELFF
TRBJ2-1	TRBD2	-	TRBV2	TGTGCCAGCAGTGCTAGCGGGGGAATCAATGAGCAGTTCTTC	CASSASGGINEQFF
TRBJ2-7	-	-	TRBV5-4	TGTGCCAGCAGCTTGCGGCAGGGAGGTAGCGAGCAGTACTTC	CASSLRQGGSEQYF
TRBJ1-5	-	-	TRBV3-1/TRBV3-2	TGTGCCAGCAGCCGGAATAGCAATCAGCCCCAGCATTTT	CASSRNSNQPQHF
TRBJ1-2	-	-	TRBV11-2	TGTGCCAGCAGCCGCACTTTGGACCCGGTAGGGGGAGGTGGCTATGGCTACACCTTC	CASSRTLDPVGGGGYGYTF
TRBJ1-2	TRBD1	few	TRBV11-2	TGTGCCAGCAGCTTAGTGACAGGGCCGTATGGCTACACCTTC	CASSLVTGPYGYTF
TRBJ1-5	-	-	TRBV10-3	TGTGCCATCCACACCGGGGATAGCAATCAGCCCCAGCATTTT	CAIHTGDSNQPQHF
TRBJ2-7	-	once	TRBV11-1	TGTGCCAGCAGCTTCCCCGAAGCCTACGAGCAGTACTTC	CASSFPEAYEQYF
TRBJ1-2	-	-	TRBV28	TGTGCCACCTGGTCGGGGGGAGACTATGGCTACACCTTC	CATWSGGDYGYTF
TRBJ1-1	-	-	TRBV29-1	TGCAGCGTTGCCCTCACTGAAGCTTTCTTT	CSVALTEAFF
TRBJ1-1	-	-	TRBV7-7	TGTGCTAGCAGCTTAGCCCAGAACACTGAAGCTTTCTTT	CASSLAQNTEAFF
TRBJ1-5	TRBD1	-	TRBV6-6	TGTGCCAGCAGTTACGCGGGACAGAACAATCAGCCCCAGCATTTT	CASSYAGQNNQPQHF
TRBJ1-1	-	-	TRBV28	TGTGCCAGCCTAGAATCAGGCCTGAACACTGAAGCTTTCTTT	CASLESGLNTEAFF
TRBJ2-5	-	-	TRBV5-5	TGTGCCAGCAGACTCCGGGCCGTAGTCCAAGAGACCCAGTACTTC	CASRLRAVVQETQYF